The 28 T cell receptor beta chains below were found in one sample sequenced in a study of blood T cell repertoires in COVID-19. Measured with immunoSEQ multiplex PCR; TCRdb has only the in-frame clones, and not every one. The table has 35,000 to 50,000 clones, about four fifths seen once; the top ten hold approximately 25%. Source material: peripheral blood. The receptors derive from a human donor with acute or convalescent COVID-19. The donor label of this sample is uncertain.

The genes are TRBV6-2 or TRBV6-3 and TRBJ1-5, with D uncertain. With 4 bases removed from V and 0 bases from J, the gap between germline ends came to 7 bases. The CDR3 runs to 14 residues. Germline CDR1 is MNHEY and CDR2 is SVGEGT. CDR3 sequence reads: CASSSYGSNQPQHF. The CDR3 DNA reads TGTGCCAGCAGTTCGTACGGTAGCAATCAGCCCCAGCATTTT.

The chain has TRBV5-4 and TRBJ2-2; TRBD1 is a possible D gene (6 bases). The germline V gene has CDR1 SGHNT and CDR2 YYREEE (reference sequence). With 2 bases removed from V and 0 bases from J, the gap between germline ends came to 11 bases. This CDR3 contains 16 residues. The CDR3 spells CASSFGGPTNTGELFF. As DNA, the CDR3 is TGTGCCAGCAGCTTTGGGGGCCCTACGAACACCGGGGAGCTGTTTTTT.

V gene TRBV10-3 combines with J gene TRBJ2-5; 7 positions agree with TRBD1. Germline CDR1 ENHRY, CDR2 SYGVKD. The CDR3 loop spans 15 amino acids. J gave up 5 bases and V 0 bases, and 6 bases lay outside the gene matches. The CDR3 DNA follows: TGTGCCATCAGTGAGTCAGACAGGGAGTGGGAGACCCAGTACTTC. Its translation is CAISESDREWETQYF.

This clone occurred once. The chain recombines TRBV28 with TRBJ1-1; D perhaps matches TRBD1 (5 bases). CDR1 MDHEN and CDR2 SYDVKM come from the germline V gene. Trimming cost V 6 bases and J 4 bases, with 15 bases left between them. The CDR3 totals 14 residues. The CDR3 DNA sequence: TGTGCCAGCAGATCAGGGATCTGGAGCACTGAAGCTTTCTTT. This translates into CASRSGIWSTEAFF.

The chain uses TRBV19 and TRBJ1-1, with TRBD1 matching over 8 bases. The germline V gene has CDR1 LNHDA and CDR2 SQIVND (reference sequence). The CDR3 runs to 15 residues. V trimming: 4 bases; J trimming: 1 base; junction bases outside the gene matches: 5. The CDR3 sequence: CASSTGQVRNTEAFF. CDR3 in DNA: TGTGCCAGTAGTACGGGACAGGTACGGAACACTGAAGCTTTCTTT.

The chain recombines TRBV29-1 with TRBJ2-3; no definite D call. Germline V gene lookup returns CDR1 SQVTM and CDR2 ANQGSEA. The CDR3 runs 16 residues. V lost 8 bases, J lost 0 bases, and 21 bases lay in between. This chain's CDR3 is CSTLTWASESTDTQYF. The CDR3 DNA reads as TGCAGCACATTAACTTGGGCCTCGGAAAGCACAGATACGCAGTATTTT.

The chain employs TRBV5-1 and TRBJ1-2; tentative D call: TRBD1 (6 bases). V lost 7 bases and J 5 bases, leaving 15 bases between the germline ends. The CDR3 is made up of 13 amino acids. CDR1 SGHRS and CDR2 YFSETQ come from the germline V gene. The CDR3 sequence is CASSRDKGYGYTF. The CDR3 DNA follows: TGCGCCAGCTCCAGGGACAAAGGGTATGGCTACACCTTC.

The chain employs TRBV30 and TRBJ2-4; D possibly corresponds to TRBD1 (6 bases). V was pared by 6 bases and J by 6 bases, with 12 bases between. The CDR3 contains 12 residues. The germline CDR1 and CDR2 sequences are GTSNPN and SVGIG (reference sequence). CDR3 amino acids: CACRGGLNIQYF. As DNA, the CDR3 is TGTGCCTGTCGAGGGGGTTTAAACATTCAGTACTTC. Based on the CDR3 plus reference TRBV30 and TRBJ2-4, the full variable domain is SQTIHQWPATLVQPVGSPLSLECTVEGTSNPNLYWYRQAAGRGLQLLFYSVGIGQISSEVPQNLSASRPQDRQFILSSKKLLLSDSGFYLCACRGGLNIQYFGAGTRLSVL.

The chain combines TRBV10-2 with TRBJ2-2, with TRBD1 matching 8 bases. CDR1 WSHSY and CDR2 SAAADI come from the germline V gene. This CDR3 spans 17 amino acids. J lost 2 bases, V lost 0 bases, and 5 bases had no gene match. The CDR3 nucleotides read TGCGCCAGCAGTGAGTCCGGCGGGACAGGCAACACCGGGGAGCTGTTTTTT. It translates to CASSESGGTGNTGELFF.

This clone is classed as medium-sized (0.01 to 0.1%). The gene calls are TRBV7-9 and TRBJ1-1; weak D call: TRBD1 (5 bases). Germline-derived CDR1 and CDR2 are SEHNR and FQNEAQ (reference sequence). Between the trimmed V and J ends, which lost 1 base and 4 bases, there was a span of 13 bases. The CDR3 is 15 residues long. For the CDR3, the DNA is TGTGCCAGCAGCTTAGGCGGATCAGGGATCACTGAAGCTTTCTTT. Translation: CASSLGGSGITEAFF.

DNA of the CDR3: TGTGCCAGCTCACCACCGTATGAGACTAGCGGGAGCTACGAGCAGTACTTC. Its translation is CASSPPYETSGSYEQYF. The rearrangement joins TRBV18 to TRBJ2-7, with 12 bases identical to TRBD2. The CDR3 spans 17 residues. V dropped 0 bases and J dropped 3; count of bases not matched to a gene: 6. Germline CDR1 and CDR2: KGHSH and LQKENI.

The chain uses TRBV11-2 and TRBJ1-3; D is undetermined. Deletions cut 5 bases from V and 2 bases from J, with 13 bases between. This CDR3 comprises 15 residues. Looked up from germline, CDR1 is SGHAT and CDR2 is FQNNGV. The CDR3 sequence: CASSPSVTPGNTIYF. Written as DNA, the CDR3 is TGTGCCAGCAGCCCATCGGTAACGCCTGGAAACACCATATATTTT.

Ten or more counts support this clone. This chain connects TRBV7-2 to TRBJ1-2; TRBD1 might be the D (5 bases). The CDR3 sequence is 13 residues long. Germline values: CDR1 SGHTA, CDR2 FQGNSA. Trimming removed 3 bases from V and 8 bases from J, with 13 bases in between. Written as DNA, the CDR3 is TGTGCCAGCAGCTTCCTTGAGACAGCGGGCTACACCTTC. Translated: CASSFLETAGYTF.

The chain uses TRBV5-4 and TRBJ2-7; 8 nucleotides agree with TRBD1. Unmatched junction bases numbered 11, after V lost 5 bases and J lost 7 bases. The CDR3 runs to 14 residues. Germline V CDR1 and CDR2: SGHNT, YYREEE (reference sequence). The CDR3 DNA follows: TGTGCCAGCAGTTCGAGGCAGGGGGCACGGGAGCAGTACTTC. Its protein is CASSSRQGAREQYF. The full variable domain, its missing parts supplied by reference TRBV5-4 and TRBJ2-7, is ETGVTQSPTHLIKTRGQQVTLRCSSQSGHNTVSWYQQALGQGPQFIFQYYREEENGRGNFPPRFSGLQFPNYSSELNVNALELDDSALYLCASSSRQGAREQYFGPGTRLTVT.

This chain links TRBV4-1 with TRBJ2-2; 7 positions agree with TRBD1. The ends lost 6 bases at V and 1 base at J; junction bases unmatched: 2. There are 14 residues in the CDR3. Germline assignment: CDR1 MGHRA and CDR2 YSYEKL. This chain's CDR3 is CASSPGGNTGELFF. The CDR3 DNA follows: TGCGCCAGCAGTCCAGGGGGGAACACCGGGGAGCTGTTTTTT.

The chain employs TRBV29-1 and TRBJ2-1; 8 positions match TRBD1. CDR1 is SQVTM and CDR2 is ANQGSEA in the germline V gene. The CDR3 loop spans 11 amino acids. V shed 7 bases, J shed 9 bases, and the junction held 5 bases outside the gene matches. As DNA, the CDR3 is TGCAGCGGCGGGACAGGCTTTGAGCAGTTCTTC. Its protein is CSGGTGFEQFF.

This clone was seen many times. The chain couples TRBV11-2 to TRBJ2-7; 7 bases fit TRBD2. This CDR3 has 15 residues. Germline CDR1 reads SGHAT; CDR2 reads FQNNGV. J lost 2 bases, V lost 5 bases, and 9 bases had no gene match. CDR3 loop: CASSPTGEGAYEQYF. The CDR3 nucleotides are TGTGCCAGCAGCCCCACGGGGGAGGGCGCCTACGAGCAGTACTTC.

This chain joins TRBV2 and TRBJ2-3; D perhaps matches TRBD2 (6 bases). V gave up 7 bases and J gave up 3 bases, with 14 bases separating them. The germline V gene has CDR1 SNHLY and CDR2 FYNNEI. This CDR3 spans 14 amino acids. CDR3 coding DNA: TGTGCCAGCAATGGGGGGACCACAACAGATACGCAGTATTTT. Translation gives CASNGGTTTDTQYF. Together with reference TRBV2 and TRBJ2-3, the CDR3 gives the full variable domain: EPEVTQTPSHQVTQMGQEVILRCVPISNHLYFYWYRQILGQKVEFLVSFYNNEISEKSEIFDDQFSVERPDGSNFTLKIRSTKLEDSAMYFCASNGGTTTDTQYFGPGTRLTVL.

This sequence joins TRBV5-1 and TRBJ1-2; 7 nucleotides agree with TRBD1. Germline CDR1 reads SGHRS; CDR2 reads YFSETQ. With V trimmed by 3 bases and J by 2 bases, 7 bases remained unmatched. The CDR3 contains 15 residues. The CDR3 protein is CASSSRVGGNYGYTF. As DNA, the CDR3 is TGCGCCAGCAGCTCCCGGGTAGGGGGCAACTATGGCTACACCTTC.

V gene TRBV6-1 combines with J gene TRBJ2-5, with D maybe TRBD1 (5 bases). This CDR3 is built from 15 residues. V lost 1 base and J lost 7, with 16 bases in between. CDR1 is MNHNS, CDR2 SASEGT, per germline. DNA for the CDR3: TGTGCCAGCAGTGAAGGACGACAGTTGTGGGGGACCCAGTACTTC. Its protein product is CASSEGRQLWGTQYF.

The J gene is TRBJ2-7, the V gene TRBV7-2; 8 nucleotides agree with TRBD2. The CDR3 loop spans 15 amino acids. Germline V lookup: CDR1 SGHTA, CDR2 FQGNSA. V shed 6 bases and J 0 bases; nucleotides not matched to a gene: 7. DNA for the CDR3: TGTGCCAGCAGTTATAGCGGGGCGGCCTCCTACGAGCAGTACTTC. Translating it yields CASSYSGAASYEQYF.

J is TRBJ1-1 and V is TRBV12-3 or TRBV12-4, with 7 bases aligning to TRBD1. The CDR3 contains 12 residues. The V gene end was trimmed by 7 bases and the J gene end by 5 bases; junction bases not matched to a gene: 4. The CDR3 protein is CASTRTGTEAFF. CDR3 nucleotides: TGTGCCAGCACCCGGACAGGTACTGAAGCTTTCTTT.

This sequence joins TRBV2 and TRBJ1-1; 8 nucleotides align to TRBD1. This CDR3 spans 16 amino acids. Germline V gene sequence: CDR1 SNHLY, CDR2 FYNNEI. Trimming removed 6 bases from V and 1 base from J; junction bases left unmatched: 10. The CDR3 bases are TGTGCCAGCAGGGAAACGACAGGGGCGCGGAACACTGAAGCTTTCTTT. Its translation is CASRETTGARNTEAFF. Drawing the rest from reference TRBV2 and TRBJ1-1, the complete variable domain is EPEVTQTPSHQVTQMGQEVILRCVPISNHLYFYWYRQILGQKVEFLVSFYNNEISEKSEIFDDQFSVERPDGSNFTLKIRSTKLEDSAMYFCASRETTGARNTEAFFGQGTRLTVV.

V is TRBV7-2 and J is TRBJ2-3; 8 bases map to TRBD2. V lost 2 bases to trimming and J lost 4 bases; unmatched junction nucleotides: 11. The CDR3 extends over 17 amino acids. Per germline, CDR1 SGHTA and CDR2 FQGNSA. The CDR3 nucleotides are TGTGCCAGCAGCTTAAGACCCGGCGGGGGGAGGCCAGATACGCAGTATTTT. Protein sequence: CASSLRPGGGRPDTQYF.

Here the CDR3 DNA reads TGTGCCAGCAGCCCACAGGGGGCAGGGGAGACCCAGTACTTC. Translated: CASSPQGAGETQYF. The rearrangement links TRBV11-1 to TRBJ2-5; 9 nucleotides align to TRBD1. The junction had 6 bases not matched to a gene; V was cut back by 5 bases and J by 5 bases. The germline V gene has CDR1 SGHAT and CDR2 FQDESV (reference sequence). The CDR3 extends over 14 amino acids.

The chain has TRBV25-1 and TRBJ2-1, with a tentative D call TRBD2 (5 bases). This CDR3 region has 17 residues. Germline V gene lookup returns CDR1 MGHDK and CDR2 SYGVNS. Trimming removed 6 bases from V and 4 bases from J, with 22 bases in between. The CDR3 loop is CASSEGRKGPKYNEQFF. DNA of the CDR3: TGTGCCAGCAGCGAGGGCAGGAAAGGCCCCAAGTACAATGAGCAGTTCTTC.

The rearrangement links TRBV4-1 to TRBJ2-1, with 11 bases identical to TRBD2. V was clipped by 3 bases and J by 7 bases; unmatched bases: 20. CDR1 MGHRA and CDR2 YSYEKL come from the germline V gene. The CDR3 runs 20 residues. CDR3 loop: CASSHFLAGGPPGIDNEQFF. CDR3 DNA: TGCGCCAGCAGCCATTTCTTAGCGGGAGGGCCCCCCGGAATCGATAATGAGCAGTTCTTC.

The CDR3: CASSLMRLAGEAKNIQYF. CDR3 bases: TGTGCCAGCAGCTTGATGCGACTAGCGGGAGAAGCCAAAAACATTCAGTACTTC. This sequence joins TRBV5-6 and TRBJ2-4; 12 nucleotides align to TRBD2. The length of the CDR3 is 18 residues. J lost 0 bases, V lost 1 base, and 5 bases had no gene match. CDR1 and CDR2 (germline): SGHDT, YYEEEE.